This T cell receptor (beta chain) is drawn from a study of blood T cell repertoires in COVID-19. The authors' processing: Using reference gene primer amplification, nucleated cell counts were estimated. Here immunoSEQ multiplex PCR was the method, and the copy in TCRdb shows in-frame clones only, minus some. V and J calls and clone size are given by that table; D and trimming were obtained from the DNA. The sample has some 200,000 clones; 82% are singletons. The CDR3 sequence is 13 residues long. V lost 7 bases to trimming and J lost 4 bases, with 13 bases between them. Looked up from germline, CDR1 is MGHDK and CDR2 is SYGVNS.

The TCR was taken from a woman in her thirties or forties with acute or convalescent COVID-19. The gene calls are TRBV25-1 and TRBJ1-2, with D tentatively TRBD1 (5 bases). Sequenced input: peripheral blood. DNA for the CDR3: TGTGCCAGCACTGGGGCTATGGTCTATGGCTACACCTTC. Its protein is CASTGAMVYGYTF.